The 21 T cell receptor beta chains below all came from one sample that was sequenced in a study of blood T cell repertoires in COVID-19. Sequenced by immunoSEQ multiplex PCR; TCRdb stores in-frame clones only, minus some. The sample holds roughly 60,000 clones, about 82% seen once. The source material was peripheral blood. Receptors originate from a human donor in a cohort sampled during active COVID-19.

The V and J genes are TRBV19 and TRBJ1-5; D is ambiguous. The CDR3 sequence is 14 residues long. V was shortened by 1 base and J by 5 bases, with 9 bases between the two germline ends. The germline V gene has CDR1 LNHDA and CDR2 SQIVND (reference sequence). The CDR3 region has the DNA TGTGCCAGTAGTATAGTGGCGGAAGATCAGCCCCAGCATTTT. Amino acid sequence: CASSIVAEDQPQHF.

This sequence joins TRBV13 and TRBJ1-6; D not resolved. Trimming took off 0 bases at V and 7 bases at J, with 10 bases between the two ends. Germline CDR1 is PRHDT and CDR2 is FYEKMQ (reference sequence). The CDR3 covers 15 residues. The CDR3 region is CASSLGGSGNSPLHF. CDR3 DNA sequence: TGTGCCAGCAGCTTAGGGGGGTCGGGGAATTCACCCCTCCACTTT.

J is TRBJ1-1 and V is TRBV29-1; TRBD1 matches at 9 bases. The CDR3 loop spans 15 amino acids. Trimming took 1 base from V and 4 from J; bases not matched to a gene: 7. Germline CDR1 and CDR2: SQVTM and ANQGSEA. CDR3 DNA sequence: TGCAGCGTTGAAGGACAGGGGGTCGGTGTCACTGAAGCTTTCTTT. It specifies CSVEGQGVGVTEAFF.

The chain combines TRBV3-1 (or the pseudogene TRBV3-2) with TRBJ1-1; no clear D. With 2 bases removed from V and 3 bases from J, the gap between germline ends came to 7 bases. Per germline, CDR1 LGHDT and CDR2 YNNKEL (reference sequence). The CDR3 has 13 residues. The CDR3 bases are TGTGCCAGCAGCCAAAACAGATACACTGAAGCTTTCTTT. Encoded protein: CASSQNRYTEAFF.

The V call is TRBV19, the J call TRBJ2-1; D is perhaps TRBD1 (6 bases). Germline V CDR1 and CDR2: LNHDA, SQIVND (reference sequence). V was shortened by 5 bases and J by 3 bases, with 14 bases between the two germline ends. The CDR3 consists of 15 residues. The CDR3: CASSPQGSRYNEQFF. CDR3 coding DNA: TGTGCCAGTAGTCCTCAGGGGTCTCGCTACAATGAGCAGTTCTTC.

V gene TRBV7-9 combines with J gene TRBJ2-3, with 9 bases lining up with TRBD2. J gave up 6 bases and V 0 bases, and 4 bases lay outside the gene matches. The CDR3 spans 15 residues. Germline V gene sequence: CDR1 SEHNR, CDR2 FQNEAQ (reference sequence). The CDR3 sequence: CASSLAGLAEDTQYF. As DNA, the CDR3 is TGTGCCAGCAGCTTAGCGGGACTAGCCGAGGATACGCAGTATTTT.

V is TRBV9 and J is TRBJ1-2, with D perhaps matching TRBD1 (6 bases). From germline, CDR1 is SGDLS and CDR2 YYNGEE. Trimming removed 0 bases at V and 7 bases at J, with 13 bases between. The CDR3 loop spans 14 amino acids. DNA of the CDR3: TGTGCCAGCAGCGTAGACCAGGGGCGACGTGGCTACACCTTC. This codes for CASSVDQGRRGYTF.

This chain links TRBV10-1 with TRBJ2-1; possible D gene TRBD2, 6 bases. This CDR3 is built from 15 residues. Trimming took 11 bases from V and 5 from J, leaving 22 bases between them. The germline gives CDR1 WNHNN, CDR2 SYGVQD (reference sequence). The CDR3 spells CAPPVGGADNNEQFF. The CDR3 DNA is TGCGCCCCTCCCGTCGGCGGGGCCGATAACAATGAGCAGTTCTTC.

V and J are TRBV12-3 or TRBV12-4 and TRBJ2-7; no firm D call. V was shortened by 2 bases and J by 3 bases, with 8 bases between the two germline ends. The CDR3 consists of 13 residues. The CDR3 nucleotides read TGTGCCAGCAGTTTATCCCCCAACTACGAGCAGTACTTC. Protein product: CASSLSPNYEQYF.

The chain is built from TRBV5-1 and TRBJ1-1; no firm D call. The CDR3 covers 13 residues. V shed 4 bases and J shed 1 base, with 8 bases lying between them. From germline, CDR1 is SGHRS and CDR2 YFSETQ. The DNA for the CDR3 is TGCGCCAGCAGCCCGCAGGAGAACACTGAAGCTTTCTTT. It is translated as CASSPQENTEAFF.

The V gene is TRBV3-1 (or the pseudogene TRBV3-2), the J gene TRBJ2-4, with a tentative D call TRBD1 (5 bases). CDR1 is LGHDT, CDR2 YNNKEL, per germline (reference sequence). The V gene lost 4 bases and the J gene lost 0 bases, with 13 bases spanning the gap. The CDR3 is made up of 16 amino acids. CDR3 sequence (DNA): TGTGCCAGCAGCCCCGGACACCCCGTAGCCAAAAACATTCAGTACTTC. Residues: CASSPGHPVAKNIQYF.

The rearrangement links TRBV6-1 to TRBJ2-1, with a weak D call TRBD2 (6 bases). This CDR3 contains 16 residues. The ends were cut back, 4 bases at V and 5 bases at J, with 18 bases in the middle. Germline loops: CDR1 MNHNS, CDR2 SASEGT. The CDR3 region has the DNA TGTGCCAGCAGTGCCACTTGGGCCGGGGGAAACAATGAGCAGTTCTTC. It translates to CASSATWAGGNNEQFF.

J is TRBJ2-5 and V is TRBV5-1, with 9 bases fitting TRBD1. CDR1 is SGHRS, CDR2 YFSETQ, per germline. The CDR3 loop spans 14 amino acids. V trimming: 3 bases; J trimming: 3 bases; junction bases outside the gene matches: 3. CDR3 nucleotide sequence: TGCGCCAGCAGCTACGGACAGGGGAAAGAGACCCAGTACTTC. It codes for CASSYGQGKETQYF.

The chain combines TRBV7-9 with TRBJ1-2; 7 bases are shared with TRBD1. Germline V gene lookup returns CDR1 SEHNR and CDR2 FQNEAQ (reference sequence). The CDR3 is 16 residues long. V dropped 2 bases and J dropped 4; count of bases not matched to a gene: 10. This CDR3 is CASSLSTGYSAYGYTF. In nucleotides, the CDR3 is TGTGCCAGCAGCTTATCGACAGGGTACTCTGCCTATGGCTACACCTTC.

The sample holds one count of this clone. As DNA, the CDR3 is TGTGCCAGCAGTTACTCGAACTCGGGGGGGGCGTATGGCTACACCTTC. This sequence encodes CASSYSNSGGAYGYTF. The chain employs TRBV6-6 and TRBJ1-2, with D possibly being TRBD1 (6 bases). The V end was cut by 0 bases, the J end by 5 bases, with 16 bases between. CDR3 size: 16 residues. Germline CDR1 and CDR2: MNHNY and SVGAGI (reference sequence).

The chain carries TRBV2 and TRBJ2-7; 8 bases fit TRBD1. With 6 bases clipped from V and 4 bases from J, the junction kept 8 bases outside the gene matches. The CDR3 extends over 14 amino acids. Germline V gene lookup returns CDR1 SNHLY and CDR2 FYNNEI. The CDR3 DNA is TGTGCCAGCAGGGCCGGACAGGGTATGTACGAGCAGTACTTC. Translated: CASRAGQGMYEQYF.

This clone was recorded only once. The rearrangement uses TRBV19 and TRBJ2-3, with D possibly TRBD2 on 7 matching bases. V shed 4 bases and J shed 5 bases, with 10 bases lying between them. CDR1 LNHDA and CDR2 SQIVND come from the germline V gene (reference sequence). The CDR3 runs to 13 residues. The CDR3 region has the DNA TGTGCCAGTAGTAGGGGAGGGGGAGATACGCAGTATTTT. Amino acid sequence: CASSRGGGDTQYF.

This clone was seen a single time. The chain combines TRBV19 with TRBJ2-1; possible D gene TRBD1, 5 bases. Germline lookup yields CDR1 LNHDA and CDR2 SQIVND (reference sequence). With 8 bases removed from V and 6 bases from J, the gap between germline ends came to 14 bases. The CDR3 length is 13 residues. The CDR3 DNA reads TGTGCCAGTGGGCAGGGAATTTTCAATGAGCAGTTCTTC. It translates to CASGQGIFNEQFF.

The chain uses TRBV7-8 and TRBJ1-2; 11 bases agree with TRBD1. Trimming cost V 7 bases and J 3 bases; bases outside gene matches: 7. Germline-derived CDR1 and CDR2 are SGHVS and FQNEAQ. The CDR3 loop spans 15 amino acids. The CDR3 bases are TGTGCCAGCACCCCGGGACAGGGGGTTTACTATGGCTACACCTTC. Translation gives CASTPGQGVYYGYTF. The full variable domain, rest sourced from reference TRBV7-8 and TRBJ1-2, is GAGVSQSPRYKVAKRGQDVALRCDPISGHVSLFWYQQALGQGPEFLTYFQNEAQLDKSGLPSDRFFAERPEGSVSTLKIQRTQQEDSAVYLCASTPGQGVYYGYTFGSGTRLTVV.

The rearrangement links TRBV19 to TRBJ2-3, with 7 bases lining up with TRBD2. The length of the CDR3 is 14 residues. The germline V gene has CDR1 LNHDA and CDR2 SQIVND (reference sequence). Unmatched junction bases numbered 5, after V lost 5 bases and J lost 3 bases. The CDR3, as DNA: TGTGCCAGTAGTCCGGGACTACCTACAGATACGCAGTATTTT. It encodes CASSPGLPTDTQYF.

This chain connects TRBV19 to TRBJ2-5, with 8 bases lining up with TRBD1. The CDR3 has 14 residues. Trimming removed 5 bases from V and 1 base from J; junction bases left unmatched: 3. Germline lookup yields CDR1 LNHDA and CDR2 SQIVND (reference sequence). The CDR3 reads CASSVQGVQETQYF. The CDR3 DNA follows: TGTGCCAGTAGTGTACAGGGGGTCCAAGAGACCCAGTACTTC.